This T cell receptor beta chain was identified in a study of Graves' ophthalmopathy and Graves' hyperthyroidism. Germline values: CDR1 ENHRY, CDR2 SYGVKD. V shed 5 bases, J shed 3 bases, and the junction held 3 bases outside the gene matches. The CDR3 runs 13 residues. Amplification targeted the TCR beta CDR3 regions, with RNA transcripts as the source material. The workflow started with a first-round RT-PCR run with HTBI primers and then moved on to a second-round multiplex PCR. TCRdb passed the multiplex PCR reads through MiXCR, listing each CDR3 protein once. This table holds roughly 700,000 distinct CDR3 sequences, around 40% found once. This clonotype occurred many times.

The sample taken for sequencing was peripheral blood. The clonotype originates from an adult man with Graves' ophthalmopathy. This sequence joins TRBV10-3 and TRBJ2-5, with 7 bases fitting TRBD1. CDR3 region: CAISRDREETQYF. CDR3 DNA: TGTGCCATCAGTCGGGACAGAGAAGAGACCCAGTACTTC.